This is a list of T cell receptor beta chains from one sample in a study of OX40 agonist ivuxolimab in advanced cancers. Method: immunoSEQ multiplex PCR; TCRdb's copy keeps in-frame clones and lacks some. The sample lists tens of thousands of clones, around 85% occurring once. The sequences come from CD4+ or CD8+ T cells sorted from blood, collected in a trial of the OX40 agonist ivuxolimab. The receptors come from an adult with an advanced solid tumor such as melanoma, head and neck, liver or kidney cancer. CDR3s include the opening cysteine and the closing phenylalanine or tryptophan. Fields, in order: V gene, J gene, D gene, clone size, CDR3 protein. D genes are given only for firm matches. Where a row states a size, it is once, few, many or the class of an expanded clone; other rows omit it.

>TRBV5-4|TRBJ1-1|NA|NA
CASSAFLRGNTEAFF
>TRBV30|TRBJ1-2|TRBD1|NA
CAWRDRGPYGYTF
>TRBV7-3|TRBJ1-1|NA|NA
CASSSGQINEAFF
>TRBV7-9|TRBJ1-1|NA|few
CASSLGAGNTEAFF
>TRBV12-5|TRBJ1-2|TRBD1|NA
CASGLDLGQGASHGYTF
>TRBV4-1|TRBJ2-3|TRBD2|NA
CASSPTRTSGGPSTDTQYF
>TRBV27|TRBJ2-2|TRBD2|once
CASSPLAGGPGELFF
>TRBV5-1|TRBJ2-3|TRBD2|once
CASSLPLAGGQDTQYF
>TRBV27|TRBJ2-5|NA|NA
CASSSTPRGVDETQYF
>TRBV6-5|TRBJ2-1|NA|NA
CASSYSEGNEQFF
>TRBV19|TRBJ1-1|NA|NA
CASNIPTGSNTEAFF
>TRBV6-5|TRBJ2-3|NA|NA
CASKGVGTRAHTQYF
>TRBV4-3|TRBJ2-1|TRBD2|NA
CASSLGAAGGHNEQFF
>TRBV2|TRBJ1-5|NA|NA
CATGRMWENQPQHF
>TRBV6-1|TRBJ1-5|NA|NA
CASSVRDSFFNQPQHF
>TRBV6-5|TRBJ1-1|TRBD1|NA
CASTRTGNTEAFF
>TRBV7-8|TRBJ2-5|TRBD1|NA
CASSLRDSQETQYF
>TRBV9|TRBJ2-7|NA|NA
CASSPNGQGYEQYF
>TRBV30|TRBJ1-3|NA|few
CAWSGNSGNTIYF
>TRBV5-1|TRBJ1-2|NA|NA
CASSPEAGDGYTF
>TRBV5-6|TRBJ1-2|NA|NA
CASSGASAGNYGYTF
>TRBV27|TRBJ1-3|NA|NA
CASSDHVSGSGNTIYF